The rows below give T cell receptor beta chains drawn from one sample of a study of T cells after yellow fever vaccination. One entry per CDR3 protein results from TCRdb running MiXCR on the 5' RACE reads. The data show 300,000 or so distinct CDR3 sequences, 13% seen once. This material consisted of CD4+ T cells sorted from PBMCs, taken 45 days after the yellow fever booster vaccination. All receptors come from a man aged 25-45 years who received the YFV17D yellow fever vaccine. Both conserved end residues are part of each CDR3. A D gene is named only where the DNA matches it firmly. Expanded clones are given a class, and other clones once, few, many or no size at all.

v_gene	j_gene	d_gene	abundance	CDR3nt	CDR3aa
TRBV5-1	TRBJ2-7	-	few	TGCGCCAGCAGCTTGGCCACAGCGCCTACCTACGAGCAGTACTTC	CASSLATAPTYEQYF
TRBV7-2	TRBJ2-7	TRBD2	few	TGTGCCAGCAGGCCTACGGGGGGTCCCTACGAGCAGTACTTC	CASRPTGGPYEQYF
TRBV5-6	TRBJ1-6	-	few	TGTGCCAGCAGCTTTGCGGGGGCAGAAAATTCACCCCTCCACTTT	CASSFAGAENSPLHF
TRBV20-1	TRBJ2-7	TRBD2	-	TGCAGTGCTAGTTTGCTAGCGGGAACCTACGAGCAGTACTTC	CSASLLAGTYEQYF
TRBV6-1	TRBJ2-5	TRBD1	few	TGTGCCAGCAACCAGGGGGCTGGGGAGACCCAGTACTTC	CASNQGAGETQYF
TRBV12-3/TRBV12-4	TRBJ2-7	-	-	TGTGCCAGCACCCGGGGAAAGGGATACGAGCAGTACTTC	CASTRGKGYEQYF
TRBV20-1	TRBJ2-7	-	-	TGCTGTGCTAGAGATCAGTTGCTAGCGTCCTTCAACGAGCAGTACTTC	CCARDQLLASFNEQYF
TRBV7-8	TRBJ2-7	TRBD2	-	TGTGCCAGCAGCTTTTACTCCGGGACTAGCGGGAGAGGCGAGCAGTACTTC	CASSFYSGTSGRGEQYF
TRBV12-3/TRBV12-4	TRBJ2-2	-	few	TGTGCCAGCAGGGGGTGGGAGCTGTTTTTT	CASRGWELFF
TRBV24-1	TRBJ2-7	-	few	TGTGCCACCAGTGAGGGACCTTACTACGAGCAGTACTTC	CATSEGPYYEQYF
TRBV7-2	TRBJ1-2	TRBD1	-	TGTGCCAGCAGCCACAGGGGCGACAGCTATGGCTACACCTTC	CASSHRGDSYGYTF
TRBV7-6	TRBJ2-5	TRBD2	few	TGTGCCAGCGGAGAGACTAGCGGGAGTCGAGAAGAGACCCAGTACTTC	CASGETSGSREETQYF
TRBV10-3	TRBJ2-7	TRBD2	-	TGTGCCATCCGAACCGGACTAGCGGGGCAGTCCTACGAGCAGTACTTC	CAIRTGLAGQSYEQYF
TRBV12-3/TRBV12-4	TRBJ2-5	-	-	TGTGCCAGCAGTCCCCAGGCGAATGCTGAGACCCAGTACTTC	CASSPQANAETQYF
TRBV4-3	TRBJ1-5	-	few	TGCGCCAGCAGCCAAGACTTGGATCGCCGGCAGCCCCAGCATTTT	CASSQDLDRRQPQHF
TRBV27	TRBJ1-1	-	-	TGTGCCAGCAGTTCCCCACGCCAGGGTTTCGACACTGAAGCTTTCTTT	CASSSPRQGFDTEAFF
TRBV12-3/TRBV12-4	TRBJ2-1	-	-	TGTGCCAGTGGGTCAAGCTCCTACAATGAGCAGTTCTTC	CASGSSSYNEQFF
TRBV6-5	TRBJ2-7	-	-	TGTGCCAGCAGTTACGGTGACGGGGGTCCCGATCCCTACGAGCAGTACTTC	CASSYGDGGPDPYEQYF
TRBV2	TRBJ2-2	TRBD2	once	TGTGCCAGCAGATTAGCGGGAGACACCGGGGAGCTGTTTTTT	CASRLAGDTGELFF
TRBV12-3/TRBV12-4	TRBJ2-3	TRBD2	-	TGTGCCAGCGCCTCCGGAGGTAGCGGGAGCACAGATACGCAGTATTTT	CASASGGSGSTDTQYF
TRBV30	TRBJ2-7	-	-	TGTGCCTGGAGTGTCCGTCCCAGGGGAACCTACGAGCAGTACTTC	CAWSVRPRGTYEQYF
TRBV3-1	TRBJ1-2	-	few	TGTGCCAGCAGCCGTGGTTCAGGAGCGAGGGGGATCTATGGCTACACCTTC	CASSRGSGARGIYGYTF
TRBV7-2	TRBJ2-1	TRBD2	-	TGTGCCAGCAGGGGACTAATTAACCCCTACAATGAGCAGTTCTTC	CASRGLINPYNEQFF
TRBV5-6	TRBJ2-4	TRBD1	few	TGTGCCAGCAGCCCCCGGGACAGGAAAAACATTCAGTACTTC	CASSPRDRKNIQYF
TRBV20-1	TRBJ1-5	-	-	TGCAGTGCTAGTTCGGGGACTTGGGGCAATCAGCCCCAGCATTTT	CSASSGTWGNQPQHF
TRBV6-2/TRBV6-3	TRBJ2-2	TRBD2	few	TGTGCCAGCAGTCCTGGGCCGACTAGCGGGACCGGGGAGCTGTTTTTT	CASSPGPTSGTGELFF
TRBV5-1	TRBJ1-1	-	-	TGCGCCAGCAGCTTCTCTGGGCCAGGTGAAGCTTTCTTT	CASSFSGPGEAFF
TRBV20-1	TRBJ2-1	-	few	TGCAGCACAGGGTCAGGGCCGTACAATGAGCAGTTCTTC	CSTGSGPYNEQFF
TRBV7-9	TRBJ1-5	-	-	TGTGCCAGCAGTCTCGGGACGACGACGGACCAGCCCCAGCATTTT	CASSLGTTTDQPQHF
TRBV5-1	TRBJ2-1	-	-	TGCGCCAGCCATCTCGGGGGACCAACCTACAATGAGCAGTTCTTC	CASHLGGPTYNEQFF
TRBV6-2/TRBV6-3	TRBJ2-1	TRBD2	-	TGTGCCAGCATAGGGACTAGCGGGAGGGCCCACAATGAGCAGTTCTTC	CASIGTSGRAHNEQFF
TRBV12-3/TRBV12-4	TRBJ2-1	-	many	TGTGCCAGCAGTCCAGGGACCTCCTACAATGAGCAGTTCTTC	CASSPGTSYNEQFF
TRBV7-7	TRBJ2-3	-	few	TGTGCCAGCAGCTTTAGTGTGGGCACCGCAGATACGCAGTATTTT	CASSFSVGTADTQYF
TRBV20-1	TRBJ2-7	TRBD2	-	TGCAGTGCTAGTTCATCGACTAGCGGGGGCTACGAGCAGTACTTC	CSASSSTSGGYEQYF
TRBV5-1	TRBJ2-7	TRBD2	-	TGCGCCAGCAGCTGGCCAAGAGCGGGAGAGGGTGACGAGCAGTACTTC	CASSWPRAGEGDEQYF
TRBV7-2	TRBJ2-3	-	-	TGTGCCAGCAGCGTAAGCGGACGCACAGATACGCAGTATTTT	CASSVSGRTDTQYF
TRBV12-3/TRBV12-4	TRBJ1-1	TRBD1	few	TGTGCCAGCAGGACAGGGGGGGTTATGAACACTGAAGCTTTCTTT	CASRTGGVMNTEAFF
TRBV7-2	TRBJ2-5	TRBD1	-	TGTGCCAGCAGCTTAGAAAGAGGCGCAGGGGGAGAGACCCAGTACTTC	CASSLERGAGGETQYF
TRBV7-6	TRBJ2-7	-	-	TGTGCCAGCAGCTCCGACGGACAGACCTACGAGCAGTACTTC	CASSSDGQTYEQYF